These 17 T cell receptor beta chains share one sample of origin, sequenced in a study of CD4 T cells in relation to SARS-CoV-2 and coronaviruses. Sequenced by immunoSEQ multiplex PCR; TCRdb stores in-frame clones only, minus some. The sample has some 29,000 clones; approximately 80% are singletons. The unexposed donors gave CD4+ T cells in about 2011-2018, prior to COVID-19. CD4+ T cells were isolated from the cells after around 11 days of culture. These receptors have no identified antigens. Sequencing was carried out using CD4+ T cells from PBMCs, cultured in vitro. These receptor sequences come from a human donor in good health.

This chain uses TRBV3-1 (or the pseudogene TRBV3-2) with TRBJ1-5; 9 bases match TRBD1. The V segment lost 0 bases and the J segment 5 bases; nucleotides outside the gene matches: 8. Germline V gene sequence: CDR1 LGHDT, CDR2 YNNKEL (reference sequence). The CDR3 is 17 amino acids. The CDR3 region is CASSQDLGQGGYQPQHF. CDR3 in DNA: TGTGCCAGCAGCCAAGACTTGGGACAGGGTGGTTATCAGCCCCAGCATTTT.

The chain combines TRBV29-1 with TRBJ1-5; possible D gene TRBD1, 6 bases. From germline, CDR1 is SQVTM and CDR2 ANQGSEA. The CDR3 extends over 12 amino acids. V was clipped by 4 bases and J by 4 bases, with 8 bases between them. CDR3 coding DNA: TGCAGCGTTGGAGGGGGGAATCAGCCCCAGCATTTT. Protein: CSVGGGNQPQHF.

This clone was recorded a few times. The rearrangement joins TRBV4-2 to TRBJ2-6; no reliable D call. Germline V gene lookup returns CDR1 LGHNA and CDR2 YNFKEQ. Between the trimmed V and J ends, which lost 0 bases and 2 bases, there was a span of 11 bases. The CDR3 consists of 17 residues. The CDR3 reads CASSQDRAVAGANVLTF. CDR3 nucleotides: TGTGCCAGCAGCCAAGATAGGGCGGTCGCTGGGGCCAACGTCCTGACTTTC.

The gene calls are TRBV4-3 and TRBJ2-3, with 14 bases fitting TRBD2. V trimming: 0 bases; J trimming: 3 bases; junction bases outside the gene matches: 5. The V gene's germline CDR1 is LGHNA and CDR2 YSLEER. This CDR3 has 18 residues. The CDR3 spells CASSQETSGGAQTDTQYF. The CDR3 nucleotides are TGCGCCAGCAGCCAAGAGACTAGCGGGGGGGCCCAAACAGATACGCAGTATTTT.

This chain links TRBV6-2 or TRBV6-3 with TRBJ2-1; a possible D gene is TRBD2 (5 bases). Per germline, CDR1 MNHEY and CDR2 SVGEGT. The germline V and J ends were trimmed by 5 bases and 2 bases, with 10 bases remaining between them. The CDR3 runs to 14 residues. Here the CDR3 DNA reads TGTGCCAGCAGTAACCGGGAAACCTACAATGAGCAGTTCTTC. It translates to CASSNRETYNEQFF.

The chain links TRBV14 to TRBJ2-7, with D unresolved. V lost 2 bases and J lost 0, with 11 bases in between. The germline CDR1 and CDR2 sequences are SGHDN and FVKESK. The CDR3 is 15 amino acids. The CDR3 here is CASSQMTVGSYEQYF. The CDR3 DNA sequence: TGTGCCAGCAGCCAAATGACGGTGGGCTCCTACGAGCAGTACTTC.

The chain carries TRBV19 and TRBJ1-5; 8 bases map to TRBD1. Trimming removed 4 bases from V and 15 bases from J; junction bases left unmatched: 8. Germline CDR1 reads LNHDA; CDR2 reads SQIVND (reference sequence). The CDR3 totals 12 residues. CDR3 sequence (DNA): TGTGCCAGTAGTAACGGACAGGGCCTCATGCATTTT. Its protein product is CASSNGQGLMHF.

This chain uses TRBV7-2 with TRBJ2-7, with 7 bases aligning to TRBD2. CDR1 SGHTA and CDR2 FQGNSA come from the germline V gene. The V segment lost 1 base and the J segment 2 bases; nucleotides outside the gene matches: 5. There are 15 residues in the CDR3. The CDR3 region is CASSLGGGRTYEQYF. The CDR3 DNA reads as TGTGCCAGCAGCTTAGGCGGGGGAAGGACCTACGAGCAGTACTTC.

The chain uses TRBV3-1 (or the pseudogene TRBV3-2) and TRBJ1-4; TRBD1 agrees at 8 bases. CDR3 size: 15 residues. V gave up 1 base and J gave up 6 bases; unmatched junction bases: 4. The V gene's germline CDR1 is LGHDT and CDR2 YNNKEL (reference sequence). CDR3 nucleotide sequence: TGTGCCAGCAGCCAAGTGGAGACAGGGGATGAAAAACTGTTTTTT. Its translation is CASSQVETGDEKLFF.

The CDR3 loop is CASSEAGARTDTQYF. The CDR3 DNA reads TGTGCCAGCAGTGAAGCGGGGGCCCGCACAGATACGCAGTATTTT. V usage is TRBV6-1 and J usage is TRBJ2-3; weak D call: TRBD1 (6 bases). The germline gives CDR1 MNHNS, CDR2 SASEGT. Between the trimmed V and J ends, which lost 0 bases and 1 base, there was a span of 8 bases. This CDR3 is built from 15 residues.

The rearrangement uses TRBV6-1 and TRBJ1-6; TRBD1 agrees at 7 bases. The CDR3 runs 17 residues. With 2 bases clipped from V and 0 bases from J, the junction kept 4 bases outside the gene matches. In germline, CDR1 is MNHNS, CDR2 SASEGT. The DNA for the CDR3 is TGTGCCAGCAGTGAACACAGGGGAGGCTCCTATAATTCACCCCTCCACTTT. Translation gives CASSEHRGGSYNSPLHF.

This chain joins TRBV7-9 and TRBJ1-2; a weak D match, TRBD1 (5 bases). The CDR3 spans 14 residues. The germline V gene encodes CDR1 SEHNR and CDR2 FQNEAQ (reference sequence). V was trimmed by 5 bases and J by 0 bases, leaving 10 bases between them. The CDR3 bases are TGTGCCAGCAGCAAAGGGGTTACTAACTATGGCTACACCTTC. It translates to CASSKGVTNYGYTF.

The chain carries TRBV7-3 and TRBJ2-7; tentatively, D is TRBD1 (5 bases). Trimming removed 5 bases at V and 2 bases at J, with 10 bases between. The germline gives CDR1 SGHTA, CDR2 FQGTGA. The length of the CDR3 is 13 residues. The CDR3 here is CASSPTVAYEQYF. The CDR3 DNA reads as TGTGCCAGCAGCCCGACAGTAGCCTACGAGCAGTACTTC.

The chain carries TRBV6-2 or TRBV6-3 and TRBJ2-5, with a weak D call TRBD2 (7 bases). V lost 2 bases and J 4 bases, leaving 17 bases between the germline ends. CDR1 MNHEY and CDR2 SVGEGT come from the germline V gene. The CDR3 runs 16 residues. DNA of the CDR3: TGTGCCAGCAGTTACAACCGGGGGGCGGTGGTAGAGACCCAGTACTTC. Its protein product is CASSYNRGAVVETQYF.

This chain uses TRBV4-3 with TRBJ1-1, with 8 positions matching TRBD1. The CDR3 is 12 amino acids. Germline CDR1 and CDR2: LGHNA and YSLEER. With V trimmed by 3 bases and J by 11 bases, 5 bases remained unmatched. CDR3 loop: CASSQLGDRAFF. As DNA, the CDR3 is TGCGCCAGCAGCCAGCTGGGGGACAGGGCTTTCTTT.

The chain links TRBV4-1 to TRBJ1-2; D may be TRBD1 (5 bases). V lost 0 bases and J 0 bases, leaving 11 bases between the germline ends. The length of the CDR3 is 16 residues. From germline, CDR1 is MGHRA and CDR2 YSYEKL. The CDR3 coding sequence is TGCGCCAGCAGCCAAGATGTAGCAGGGACTAACTATGGCTACACCTTC. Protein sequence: CASSQDVAGTNYGYTF.

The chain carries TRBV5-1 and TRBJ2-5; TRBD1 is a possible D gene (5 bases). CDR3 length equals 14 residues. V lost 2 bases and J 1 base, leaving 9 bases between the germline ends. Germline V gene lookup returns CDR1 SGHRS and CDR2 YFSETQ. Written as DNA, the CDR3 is TGCGCCAGCAGCTTCCTGGGGCCCCAAGAGACCCAGTACTTC. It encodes CASSFLGPQETQYF. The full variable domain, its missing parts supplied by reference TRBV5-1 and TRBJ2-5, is KAGVTQTPRYLIKTRGQQVTLSCSPISGHRSVSWYQQTPGQGLQFLFEYFSETQRNKGNFPGRFSGRQFSNSRSEMNVSTLELGDSALYLCASSFLGPQETQYFGPGTRLLVL.